The clone carrying this T cell receptor beta chain was picked up many times. What it binds is unknown. The data are from a study of identical twins. Study-wide results and limits: Conclusions came from cross-sectional statistical analysis, not from following the same donors. There were fewer insertions in abundant cord blood beta clonotypes, but memory repertoires showed no such pattern.

The V gene's germline CDR1 is MNHEY and CDR2 SMNVEV (reference sequence). V shed 0 bases and J shed 3 bases, with 15 bases lying between them. The CDR3 totals 16 residues. A universal primer site came from template switching; cDNA carried unique molecular identifiers. MiXCR, applied by TCRdb to the 5' RACE reads, yields one record per CDR3 protein. Among some 200,000 distinct CDR3 sequences listed, around 8% were seen once. This sample was shared with a second study, whose subject was yellow fever vaccine responses in identical twins. That paper states: As reported, the vaccine T cell response of twins seemed partly convergent and partly personalized.

The sequencing sample was made of memory (CD45RO+) T cells sorted from blood. The chain couples TRBV27 to TRBJ2-7; D might be TRBD1 (6 bases). The source of this sequence is a young woman in good health. The CDR3 region is CASSLSGIEGGYEQYF. CDR3 sequence (DNA): TGTGCCAGCAGTTTATCAGGGATAGAAGGGGGCTACGAGCAGTACTTC.